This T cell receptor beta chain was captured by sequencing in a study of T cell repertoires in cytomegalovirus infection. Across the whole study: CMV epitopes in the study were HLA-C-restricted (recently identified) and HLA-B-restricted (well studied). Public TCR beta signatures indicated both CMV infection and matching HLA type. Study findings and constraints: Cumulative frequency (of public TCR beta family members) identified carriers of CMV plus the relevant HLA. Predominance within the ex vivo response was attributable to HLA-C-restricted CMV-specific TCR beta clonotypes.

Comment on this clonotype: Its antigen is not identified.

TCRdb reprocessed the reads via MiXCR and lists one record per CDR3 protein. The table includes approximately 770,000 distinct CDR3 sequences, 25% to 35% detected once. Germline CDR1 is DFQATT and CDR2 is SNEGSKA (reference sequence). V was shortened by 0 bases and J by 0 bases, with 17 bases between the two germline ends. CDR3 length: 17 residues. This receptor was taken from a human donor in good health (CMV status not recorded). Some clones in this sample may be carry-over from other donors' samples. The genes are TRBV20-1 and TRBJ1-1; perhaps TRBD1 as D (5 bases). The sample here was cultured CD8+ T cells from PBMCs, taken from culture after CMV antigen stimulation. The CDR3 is CSARDQRNRPVNTEAFF. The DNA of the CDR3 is TGCAGTGCTAGAGATCAACGAAACAGGCCCGTGAACACTGAAGCTTTCTTT.